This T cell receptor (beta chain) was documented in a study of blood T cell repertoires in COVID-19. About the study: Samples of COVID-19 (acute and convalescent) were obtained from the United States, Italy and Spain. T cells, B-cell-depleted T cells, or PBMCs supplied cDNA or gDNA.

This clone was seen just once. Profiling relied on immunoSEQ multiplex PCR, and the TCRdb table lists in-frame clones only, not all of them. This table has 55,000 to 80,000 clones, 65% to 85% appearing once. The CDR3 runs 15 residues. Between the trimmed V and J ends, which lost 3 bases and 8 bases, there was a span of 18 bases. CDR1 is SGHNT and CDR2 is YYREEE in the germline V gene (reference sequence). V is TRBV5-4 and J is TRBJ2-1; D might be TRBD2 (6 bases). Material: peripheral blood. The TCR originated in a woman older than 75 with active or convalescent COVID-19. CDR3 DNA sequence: TGTGCCAGCAGCTCCGCTTCGGCGGGGAACTATGAGCAGTTCTTC. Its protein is CASSSASAGNYEQFF.